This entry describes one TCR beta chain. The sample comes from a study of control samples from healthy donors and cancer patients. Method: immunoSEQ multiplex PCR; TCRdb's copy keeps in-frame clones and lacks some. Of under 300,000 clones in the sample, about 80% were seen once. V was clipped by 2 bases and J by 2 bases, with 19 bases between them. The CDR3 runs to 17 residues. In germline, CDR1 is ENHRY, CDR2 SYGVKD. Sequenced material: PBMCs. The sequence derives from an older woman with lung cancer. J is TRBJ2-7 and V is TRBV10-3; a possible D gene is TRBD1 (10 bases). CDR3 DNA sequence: TGTGCCATCAGTGAGGCGGGAGGGGGACAGGGGACCTACGAGCAGTACTTC. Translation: CAISEAGGGQGTYEQYF.